These T cell receptor beta chains were read from a single sample in a study of blood T cell repertoires in COVID-19. The protocol was immunoSEQ multiplex PCR, while the TCRdb copy is restricted to in-frame clones and leaves out a portion. The sample has over 15,000 clones; about 92% are singletons. The sequencing input was peripheral blood. All receptors come from a human donor in a cohort sampled during active COVID-19. The CDR3 runs from the conserved cysteine through the conserved F or W. The D gene is left open where the match is weak. The size of a clone is reported for some rows only, either as once, few or many, or as a class for expanded clones.

clone_size: .; d_call: TRBD1; j_call: TRBJ2-7; v_call: TRBV5-8; cdr3_aa: CASMTGGVLSYEQYF; cdr3_nt: TGTGCCAGCATGACAGGGGGCGTCCTATCCTACGAGCAGTACTTC
clone_size: .; d_call: TRBD1; j_call: TRBJ2-7; v_call: TRBV5-5; cdr3_aa: CASSPGQGAYEQYF; cdr3_nt: TGTGCCAGCAGCCCGGGACAGGGAGCCTACGAGCAGTACTTC
clone_size: .; d_call: .; j_call: TRBJ1-5; v_call: TRBV7-2; cdr3_aa: CASSLLRNQPQHF; cdr3_nt: TGTGCCAGCAGCTTACTCAGGAATCAGCCCCAGCATTTT
clone_size: .; d_call: TRBD1; j_call: TRBJ1-6; v_call: TRBV7-8; cdr3_aa: CASSLGTGGKAPLHF; cdr3_nt: TGTGCCAGCAGCTTAGGCACAGGGGGCAAAGCACCCCTCCACTTT
clone_size: .; d_call: .; j_call: TRBJ2-1; v_call: TRBV18; cdr3_aa: CASSPGGGSNEQFF; cdr3_nt: TGTGCCAGCTCACCAGGTGGCGGTAGCAATGAGCAGTTCTTC
clone_size: .; d_call: .; j_call: TRBJ2-7; v_call: TRBV2; cdr3_aa: CASSDSGYGTYEQYF; cdr3_nt: TGTGCCAGCAGTGATAGCGGATATGGCACCTACGAGCAGTACTTC
clone_size: .; d_call: .; j_call: TRBJ1-2; v_call: TRBV5-4; cdr3_aa: CASSTGTPGYGYTF; cdr3_nt: TGTGCCAGCAGCACGGGGACACCCGGCTATGGCTACACCTTC
clone_size: .; d_call: TRBD1; j_call: TRBJ2-1; v_call: TRBV30; cdr3_aa: CAWGEGLETGSLDNEQFF; cdr3_nt: TGTGCCTGGGGAGAGGGGCTTGAGACAGGGAGTCTGGACAATGAGCAGTTCTTC
clone_size: .; d_call: TRBD1; j_call: TRBJ2-3; v_call: TRBV14; cdr3_aa: CASSQGTGPDTQYF; cdr3_nt: TGTGCCAGCAGCCAGGGGACAGGGCCCGATACGCAGTATTTT
clone_size: .; d_call: TRBD2; j_call: TRBJ2-1; v_call: TRBV13; cdr3_aa: CASSQNSKVPGGAEQFF; cdr3_nt: TGTGCCAGCAGTCAAAACAGCAAGGTCCCCGGGGGGGCTGAGCAGTTCTTC
clone_size: .; d_call: .; j_call: TRBJ2-5; v_call: TRBV10-2; cdr3_aa: CASSVGGIKTQYF; cdr3_nt: TGCGCCAGCAGTGTGGGAGGTATTAAGACCCAGTACTTC
clone_size: .; d_call: .; j_call: TRBJ1-1; v_call: TRBV11-2; cdr3_aa: CASSSVPTGMNTEAFF; cdr3_nt: TGTGCCAGCAGCTCTGTCCCAACAGGGATGAACACTGAAGCTTTCTTT
clone_size: .; d_call: TRBD1; j_call: TRBJ1-2; v_call: TRBV11-2; cdr3_aa: CASKRTGINYGYTF; cdr3_nt: TGTGCCAGCAAGCGGACAGGGATAAACTATGGCTACACCTTC
clone_size: .; d_call: .; j_call: TRBJ2-1; v_call: TRBV5-4; cdr3_aa: CASSLEPGAYNEQFF; cdr3_nt: TGTGCCAGCAGCTTGGAGCCAGGGGCCTACAATGAGCAGTTCTTC
clone_size: .; d_call: TRBD1; j_call: TRBJ1-5; v_call: TRBV18; cdr3_aa: CASSPMDRGNQPQHF; cdr3_nt: TGTGCCAGCTCACCAATGGACAGGGGAAATCAGCCCCAGCATTTT
clone_size: .; d_call: .; j_call: TRBJ2-2; v_call: TRBV27; cdr3_aa: CASSLLYTRGTGELFF; cdr3_nt: TGTGCCAGCAGTTTATTATACACGCGAGGAACCGGGGAGCTGTTTTTT
clone_size: .; d_call: .; j_call: TRBJ2-3; v_call: TRBV9; cdr3_aa: CASSVATGQKTNTQYF; cdr3_nt: TGTGCCAGCAGCGTAGCTACGGGACAAAAAACAAATACGCAGTATTTT
clone_size: .; d_call: TRBD2; j_call: TRBJ2-3; v_call: TRBV6-5; cdr3_aa: CASSYERGAVDTQYF; cdr3_nt: TGTGCCAGCAGTTATGAGCGGGGGGCGGTAGATACGCAGTATTTT
clone_size: .; d_call: TRBD1; j_call: TRBJ1-6; v_call: TRBV28; cdr3_aa: CASSGTGAIYNSPLHF; cdr3_nt: TGTGCCAGCAGCGGTACAGGGGCGATTTATAATTCACCCCTCCACTTT
clone_size: .; d_call: TRBD1; j_call: TRBJ1-1; v_call: TRBV19; cdr3_aa: CASSIEQGAVTEAFF; cdr3_nt: TGTGCCAGTAGTATAGAACAGGGGGCGGTCACTGAAGCTTTCTTT
clone_size: .; d_call: .; j_call: TRBJ2-7; v_call: TRBV6-2/TRBV6-3; cdr3_aa: CASSMRDTENYEQYF; cdr3_nt: TGTGCCAGCAGTATGCGTGACACAGAGAACTACGAGCAGTACTTC
clone_size: .; d_call: .; j_call: TRBJ2-1; v_call: TRBV20-1; cdr3_aa: CSATNNEQFF; cdr3_nt: TGCAGTGCTACTAACAATGAGCAGTTCTTC
clone_size: .; d_call: .; j_call: TRBJ1-2; v_call: TRBV15; cdr3_aa: CATSRDAQSGYDYGYTF; cdr3_nt: TGTGCCACCAGCAGAGATGCGCAGTCAGGATACGACTATGGCTACACCTTC
clone_size: .; d_call: TRBD2; j_call: TRBJ2-1; v_call: TRBV5-8; cdr3_aa: CASSLALAGSAGYEQFF; cdr3_nt: TGTGCCAGCAGCTTGGCACTAGCGGGATCGGCCGGGTATGAGCAGTTCTTC
clone_size: .; d_call: TRBD1; j_call: TRBJ1-4; v_call: TRBV11-2; cdr3_aa: CASSSRRDSNEKLFF; cdr3_nt: TGTGCCAGCAGCTCCCGGCGGGACAGTAATGAAAAACTGTTTTTT
clone_size: once; d_call: .; j_call: TRBJ1-5; v_call: TRBV18; cdr3_aa: CASSPGIGASQPQHF; cdr3_nt: TGTGCCAGCTCACCCGGCATAGGGGCTTCTCAGCCCCAGCATTTT
clone_size: .; d_call: TRBD2; j_call: TRBJ2-7; v_call: TRBV9; cdr3_aa: CASSDRGTSGSEQYF; cdr3_nt: TGTGCCAGCAGCGACCGGGGGACTAGCGGGAGCGAGCAGTACTTC
clone_size: .; d_call: .; j_call: TRBJ2-3; v_call: TRBV7-9; cdr3_aa: CASSLSATDTQYF; cdr3_nt: TGTGCCAGCAGCTTGAGTGCTACAGATACGCAGTATTTT
clone_size: .; d_call: TRBD1; j_call: TRBJ1-5; v_call: TRBV19; cdr3_aa: CASTLNPGTGGGQPQHF; cdr3_nt: TGTGCCAGTACTCTCAATCCCGGGACAGGGGGCGGTCAGCCCCAGCATTTT
clone_size: .; d_call: TRBD2; j_call: TRBJ2-1; v_call: TRBV2; cdr3_aa: CASFSGGGYNEQFF; cdr3_nt: TGTGCCAGCTTTAGCGGGGGAGGGTACAATGAGCAGTTCTTC
clone_size: .; d_call: .; j_call: TRBJ2-3; v_call: TRBV6-5; cdr3_aa: CASGKAGAPPDTQYF; cdr3_nt: TGTGCCAGCGGCAAGGCGGGGGCCCCCCCAGATACGCAGTATTTT
clone_size: once; d_call: .; j_call: TRBJ1-1; v_call: TRBV5-1; cdr3_aa: CASSLVPKGRENTEAFF; cdr3_nt: TGCGCCAGCAGCTTGGTCCCGAAAGGCAGGGAGAACACTGAAGCTTTCTTT
clone_size: .; d_call: TRBD2; j_call: TRBJ2-7; v_call: TRBV4-3; cdr3_aa: CASSQGTSGSSYEQYF; cdr3_nt: TGCGCCAGCAGCCAAGGGACTAGCGGGAGTTCCTACGAGCAGTACTTC
clone_size: .; d_call: TRBD2; j_call: TRBJ2-3; v_call: TRBV6-2/TRBV6-3; cdr3_aa: CASSYLTSGSDTQYF; cdr3_nt: TGTGCCAGCAGTTACCTGACTAGCGGATCAGATACGCAGTATTTT
clone_size: .; d_call: .; j_call: TRBJ1-2; v_call: TRBV13; cdr3_aa: CASSLGLGTGYGYTF; cdr3_nt: TGTGCCAGCAGCTTAGGCCTAGGGACTGGCTATGGCTACACCTTC
clone_size: once; d_call: TRBD2; j_call: TRBJ2-1; v_call: TRBV6-4; cdr3_aa: CASSASGGYNEQFF; cdr3_nt: TGTGCCAGCAGCGCTAGCGGGGGCTACAATGAGCAGTTCTTC
clone_size: .; d_call: TRBD1; j_call: TRBJ1-1; v_call: TRBV9; cdr3_aa: CASSSPGQTTEAFF; cdr3_nt: TGTGCCAGCAGCTCGCCGGGACAGACGACTGAAGCTTTCTTT
clone_size: .; d_call: TRBD1; j_call: TRBJ2-1; v_call: TRBV6-2/TRBV6-3; cdr3_aa: CASSYLQGAPGGNEQFF; cdr3_nt: TGTGCCAGCAGTTACCTACAGGGGGCGCCCGGCGGCAATGAGCAGTTCTTC
clone_size: .; d_call: .; j_call: TRBJ2-7; v_call: TRBV5-8; cdr3_aa: CASSLWRVGREQYF; cdr3_nt: TGTGCCAGCAGCTTGTGGAGGGTGGGTCGCGAGCAGTACTTC
clone_size: .; d_call: .; j_call: TRBJ2-5; v_call: TRBV5-1; cdr3_aa: CASSLMGTPQETQYF; cdr3_nt: TGCGCCAGCAGCCTGATGGGGACTCCCCAAGAGACCCAGTACTTC
clone_size: .; d_call: TRBD2; j_call: TRBJ2-7; v_call: TRBV3-1/TRBV3-2; cdr3_aa: CASSQGTSGYYEQYF; cdr3_nt: TGTGCCAGCAGCCAGGGGACTAGCGGCTACTACGAGCAGTACTTC
clone_size: .; d_call: TRBD1; j_call: TRBJ2-2; v_call: TRBV7-7; cdr3_aa: CASSPGTANTGELFF; cdr3_nt: TGTGCCAGCAGCCCAGGGACAGCGAACACCGGGGAGCTGTTTTTT
clone_size: .; d_call: .; j_call: TRBJ1-5; v_call: TRBV19; cdr3_aa: CASSILYGGMQPQHF; cdr3_nt: TGTGCCAGTAGTATCCTTTATGGCGGGATGCAGCCCCAGCATTTT
clone_size: .; d_call: TRBD2; j_call: TRBJ2-7; v_call: TRBV11-2; cdr3_aa: CASSLDGLAGIYEQYF; cdr3_nt: TGTGCCAGCAGCTTAGATGGGCTAGCGGGAATCTACGAGCAGTACTTC
clone_size: .; d_call: .; j_call: TRBJ2-3; v_call: TRBV30; cdr3_aa: CAWISYRESTDTQYF; cdr3_nt: TGTGCCTGGATCTCTTATCGGGAAAGCACAGATACGCAGTATTTT
clone_size: .; d_call: TRBD2; j_call: TRBJ2-7; v_call: TRBV13; cdr3_aa: CASSFPSGNHPYEQYF; cdr3_nt: TGTGCCAGCAGCTTTCCTAGCGGGAATCATCCCTACGAGCAGTACTTC
clone_size: .; d_call: TRBD1; j_call: TRBJ2-7; v_call: TRBV5-1; cdr3_aa: CASSFDRAGYEQYF; cdr3_nt: TGCGCCAGCAGCTTTGACAGGGCAGGGTACGAGCAGTACTTC
clone_size: .; d_call: .; j_call: TRBJ2-2; v_call: TRBV5-1; cdr3_aa: CASSFRRDTGELFF; cdr3_nt: TGCGCCAGCAGCTTTAGGCGGGACACCGGGGAGCTGTTTTTT
clone_size: .; d_call: .; j_call: TRBJ1-2; v_call: TRBV6-2/TRBV6-3; cdr3_aa: CASSYRAGVNYGYTF; cdr3_nt: TGTGCCAGCAGTTACCGGGCAGGGGTCAACTATGGCTACACCTTC
clone_size: .; d_call: TRBD1; j_call: TRBJ1-4; v_call: TRBV11-2; cdr3_aa: CASSLVGQGARNEKLFF; cdr3_nt: TGTGCCAGCAGCTTAGTGGGACAGGGGGCGCGGAATGAAAAACTGTTTTTT
clone_size: .; d_call: .; j_call: TRBJ2-3; v_call: TRBV7-2; cdr3_aa: CASSQSLVAGFTDTQYF; cdr3_nt: TGTGCCAGCAGCCAATCACTAGTTGCGGGATTCACAGATACGCAGTATTTT
clone_size: .; d_call: .; j_call: TRBJ1-2; v_call: TRBV2; cdr3_aa: CASSELEGSYGYTF; cdr3_nt: TGTGCCAGCAGTGAACTTGAGGGATCCTATGGCTACACCTTC
clone_size: once; d_call: .; j_call: TRBJ2-1; v_call: TRBV18; cdr3_aa: CASSPPPAEAEQFF; cdr3_nt: TGTGCCAGCTCACCCCCACCAGCGGAAGCTGAGCAGTTCTTC
clone_size: .; d_call: .; j_call: TRBJ2-7; v_call: TRBV19; cdr3_aa: CASSIGQGSYEQYF; cdr3_nt: TGTGCCAGTAGTATCGGGCAGGGTAGTTACGAGCAGTACTTC
clone_size: once; d_call: .; j_call: TRBJ2-3; v_call: TRBV7-8; cdr3_aa: CASSPDRTSQYF; cdr3_nt: TGTGCCAGCAGCCCTGACAGGACGTCGCAGTATTTT
clone_size: .; d_call: TRBD1; j_call: TRBJ2-1; v_call: TRBV27; cdr3_aa: CASRDRAVVNEQFF; cdr3_nt: TGTGCCAGCCGGGACAGGGCGGTTGTGAATGAGCAGTTCTTC
clone_size: .; d_call: .; j_call: TRBJ2-1; v_call: TRBV9; cdr3_aa: CASTRQTSYNEQFF; cdr3_nt: TGTGCCAGCACTCGACAGACCTCCTACAATGAGCAGTTCTTC
clone_size: .; d_call: TRBD1; j_call: TRBJ1-5; v_call: TRBV19; cdr3_aa: CASSLAGGWDQPQHF; cdr3_nt: TGTGCCAGTAGTCTGGCAGGGGGATGGGATCAGCCCCAGCATTTT
clone_size: few; d_call: TRBD1; j_call: TRBJ2-7; v_call: TRBV7-9; cdr3_aa: CASSYITGDPDYEQYF; cdr3_nt: TGTGCCAGCAGCTACATAACAGGGGACCCAGACTACGAGCAGTACTTC